This passage covers 4 T cell receptor beta chains from one sample sequenced in a study of T cell repertoires in cytomegalovirus infection. TCRdb reprocessed the reads via MiXCR and lists one record per CDR3 protein. The table has under 350,000 distinct CDR3 sequences, around 9.1% seen once. The sample taken for sequencing was PBMCs. These receptors originate from a human donor in good health (CMV status not recorded). Some clones in this sample may be carry-over from other donors' samples.

This clonotype has a count of ten or more. The J gene is TRBJ1-5, the V gene TRBV10-3, with 7 bases lining up with TRBD1. The V gene's germline CDR1 is ENHRY and CDR2 SYGVKD. The CDR3 is 17 amino acids. The trim removed 3 bases at V and 2 bases at J, leaving 10 bases unmatched. CDR3 amino acids: CAISDLDRSAGNQPQHF. In DNA form, the CDR3 reads TGTGCCATCAGTGACCTGGACAGGTCTGCGGGCAATCAGCCCCAGCATTTT.

This clonotype was seen ten or more times. The chain uses TRBV11-3 and TRBJ2-3; 12 nucleotides agree with TRBD2. The V gene end was trimmed by 3 bases and the J gene end by 6 bases; junction bases not matched to a gene: 13. The CDR3 sequence is 18 residues long. Germline V lookup: CDR1 SGHNT, CDR2 YENEEA. In DNA, the CDR3 is TGTGCCAGCAGCTTCTCTACTCGGACTAGCGGGGAGGAGGATACGCAGTATTTT. Translation: CASSFSTRTSGEEDTQYF.

This clonotype showed up many times. This chain links TRBV7-8 with TRBJ1-2; D not certain. Trimming removed 1 base from V and 0 bases from J, with 12 bases in between. The CDR3 runs to 16 residues. CDR1 is SGHVS and CDR2 is FQNEAQ in the germline V gene. CDR3 bases: TGTGCCAGCAGCTTAGAGGCTGTAAGACCTAACTATGGCTACACCTTC. This encodes CASSLEAVRPNYGYTF. Combining the CDR3 with reference TRBV7-8 and TRBJ1-2 gives the whole variable domain GAGVSQSPRYKVAKRGQDVALRCDPISGHVSLFWYQQALGQGPEFLTYFQNEAQLDKSGLPSDRFFAERPEGSVSTLKIQRTQQEDSAVYLCASSLEAVRPNYGYTFGSGTRLTVV.

This clonotype was detected many times. The chain is built from TRBV5-4 and TRBJ1-2; D gene unclear. This CDR3 comprises 16 residues. CDR1 and CDR2 (germline): SGHNT, YYREEE (reference sequence). The V end lost 0 bases, the J end lost 6 bases, and 18 bases lay between the germline ends. DNA for the CDR3: TGTGCCAGCAGCTTGGACCCGACGGTACAAGGAGATGGCTACACCTTC. Protein product: CASSLDPTVQGDGYTF.